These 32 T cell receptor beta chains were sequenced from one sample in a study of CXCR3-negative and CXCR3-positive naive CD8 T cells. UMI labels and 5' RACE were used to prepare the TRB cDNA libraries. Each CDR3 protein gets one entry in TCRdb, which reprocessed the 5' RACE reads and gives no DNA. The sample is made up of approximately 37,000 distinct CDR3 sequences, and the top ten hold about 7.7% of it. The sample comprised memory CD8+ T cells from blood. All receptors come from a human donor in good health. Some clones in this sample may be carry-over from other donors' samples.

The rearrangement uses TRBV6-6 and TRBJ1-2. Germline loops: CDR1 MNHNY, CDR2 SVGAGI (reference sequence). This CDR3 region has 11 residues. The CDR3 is CAIPGEGGYTF.

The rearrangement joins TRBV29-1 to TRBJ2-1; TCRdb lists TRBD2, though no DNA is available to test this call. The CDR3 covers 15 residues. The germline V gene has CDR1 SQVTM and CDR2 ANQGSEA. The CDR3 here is CSVEPPGPRADEQFF.

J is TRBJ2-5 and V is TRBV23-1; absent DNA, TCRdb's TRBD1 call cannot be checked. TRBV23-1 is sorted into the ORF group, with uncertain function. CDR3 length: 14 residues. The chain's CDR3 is CASAIDYTGETQYF.

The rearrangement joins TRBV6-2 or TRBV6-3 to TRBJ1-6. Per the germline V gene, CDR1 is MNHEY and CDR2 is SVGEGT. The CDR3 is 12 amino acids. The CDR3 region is CASNWAHSPLHF.

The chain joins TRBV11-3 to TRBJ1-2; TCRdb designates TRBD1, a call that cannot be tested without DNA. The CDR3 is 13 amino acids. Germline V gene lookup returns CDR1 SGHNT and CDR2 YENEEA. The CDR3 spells CASSFPGGYGYTF. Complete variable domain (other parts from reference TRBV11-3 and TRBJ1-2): EAGVVQSPRYKIIEKKQPVAFWCNPISGHNTLYWYLQNLGQGPELLIRYENEEAVDDSQLPKDRFSAERLKGVDSTLKIQPAELGDSAVYLCASSFPGGYGYTFGSGTRLTVV.

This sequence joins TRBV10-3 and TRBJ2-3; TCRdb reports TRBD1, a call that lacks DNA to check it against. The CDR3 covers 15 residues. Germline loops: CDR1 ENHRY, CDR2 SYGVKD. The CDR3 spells CAISDPDASTDTQYF.

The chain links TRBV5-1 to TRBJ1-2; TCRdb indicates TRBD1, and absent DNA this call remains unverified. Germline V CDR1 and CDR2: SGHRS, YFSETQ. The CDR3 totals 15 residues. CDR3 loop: CASSPGTENFYGYTF.

This CDR3 reads CASSLWVTGELFF. This chain joins TRBV28 and TRBJ2-2. CDR1 is MDHEN and CDR2 is SYDVKM in the germline V gene. The CDR3 has 13 residues. Filled out from reference TRBV28 and TRBJ2-2, the complete variable domain reads DVKVTQSSRYLVKRTGEKVFLECVQDMDHENMFWYRQDPGLGLRLIYFSYDVKMKEKGDIPEGYSVSREKKERFSLILESASTNQTSMYLCASSLWVTGELFFGEGSRLTVL.

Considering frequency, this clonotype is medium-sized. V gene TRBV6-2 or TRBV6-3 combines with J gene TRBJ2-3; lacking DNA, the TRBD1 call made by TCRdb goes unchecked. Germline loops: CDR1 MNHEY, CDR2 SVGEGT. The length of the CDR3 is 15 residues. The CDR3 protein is CASVPGHRTTDTQYF.

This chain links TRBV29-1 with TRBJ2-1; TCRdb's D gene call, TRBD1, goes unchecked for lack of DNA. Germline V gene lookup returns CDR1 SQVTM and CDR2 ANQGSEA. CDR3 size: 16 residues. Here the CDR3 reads CSVGGIGQYLYNEQFF.

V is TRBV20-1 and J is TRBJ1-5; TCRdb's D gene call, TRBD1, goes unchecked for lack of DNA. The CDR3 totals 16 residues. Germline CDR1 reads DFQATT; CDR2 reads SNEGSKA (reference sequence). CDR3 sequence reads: CSAGIVGQGADQPQHF.

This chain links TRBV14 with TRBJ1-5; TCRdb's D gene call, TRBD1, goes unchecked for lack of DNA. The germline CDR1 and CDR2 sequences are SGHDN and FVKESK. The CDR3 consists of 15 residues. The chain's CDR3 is CASSPPGTGNQPQHF.

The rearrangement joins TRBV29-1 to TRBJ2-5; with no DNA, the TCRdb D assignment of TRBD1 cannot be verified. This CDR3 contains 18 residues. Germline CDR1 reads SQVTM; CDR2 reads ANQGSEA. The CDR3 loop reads CSVEDRFAQGSSDETQYF. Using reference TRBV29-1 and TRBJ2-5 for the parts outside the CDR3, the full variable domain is SAVISQKPSRDICQRGTSLTIQCQVDSQVTMMFWYRQQPGQSLTLIATANQGSEATYESGFVIDKFPISRPNLTFSTLTVSNMSPEDSSIYLCSVEDRFAQGSSDETQYFGPGTRLLVL.

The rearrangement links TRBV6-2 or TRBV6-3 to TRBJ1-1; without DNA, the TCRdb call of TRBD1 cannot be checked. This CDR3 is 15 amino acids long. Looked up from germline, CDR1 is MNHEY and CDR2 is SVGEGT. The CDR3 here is CASTYRLEGATEAFF.

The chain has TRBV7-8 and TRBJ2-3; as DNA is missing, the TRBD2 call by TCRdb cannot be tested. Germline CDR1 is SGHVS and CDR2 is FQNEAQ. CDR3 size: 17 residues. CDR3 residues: CASSAPISGGARDTQYF.

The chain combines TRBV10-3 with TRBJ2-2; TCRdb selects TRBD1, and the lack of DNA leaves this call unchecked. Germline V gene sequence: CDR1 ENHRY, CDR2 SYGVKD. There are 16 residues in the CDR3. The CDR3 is CAISDSGTGGPGELFF.

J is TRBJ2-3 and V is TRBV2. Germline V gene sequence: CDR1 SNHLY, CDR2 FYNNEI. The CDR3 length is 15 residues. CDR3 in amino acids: CASSRAIEATDTQYF.

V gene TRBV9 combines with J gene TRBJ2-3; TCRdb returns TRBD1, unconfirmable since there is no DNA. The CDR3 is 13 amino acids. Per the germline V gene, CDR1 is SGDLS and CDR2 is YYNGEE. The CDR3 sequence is CASSEQGVDTQYF.

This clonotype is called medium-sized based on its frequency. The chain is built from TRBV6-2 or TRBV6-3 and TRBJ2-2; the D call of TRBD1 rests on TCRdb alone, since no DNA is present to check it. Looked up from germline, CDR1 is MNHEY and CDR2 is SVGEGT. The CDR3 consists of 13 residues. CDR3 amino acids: CASSFRDTGELFF.

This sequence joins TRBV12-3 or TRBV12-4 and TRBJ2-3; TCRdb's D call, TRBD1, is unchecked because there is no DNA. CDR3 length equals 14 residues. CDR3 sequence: CASSLQGSTDTQYF.

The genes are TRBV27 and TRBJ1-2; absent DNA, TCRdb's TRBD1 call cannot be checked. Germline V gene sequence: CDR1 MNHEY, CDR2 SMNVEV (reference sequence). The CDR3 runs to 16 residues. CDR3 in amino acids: CASSLSGQGARYGYTF.

CDR3 region: CSVVPRGAHTDTQYF. This chain joins TRBV29-1 and TRBJ2-3; TCRdb lists TRBD1, though no DNA is available to test this call. The length of the CDR3 is 15 residues. CDR1 and CDR2 (germline): SQVTM, ANQGSEA.

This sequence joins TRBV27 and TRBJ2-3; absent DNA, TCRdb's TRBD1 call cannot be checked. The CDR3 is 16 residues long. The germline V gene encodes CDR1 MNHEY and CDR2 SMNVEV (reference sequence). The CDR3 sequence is CASSLRSGGDTDTQYF.

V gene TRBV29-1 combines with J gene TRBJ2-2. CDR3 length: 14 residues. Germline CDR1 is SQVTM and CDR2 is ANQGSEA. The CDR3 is CSVASVKGTGELFF.

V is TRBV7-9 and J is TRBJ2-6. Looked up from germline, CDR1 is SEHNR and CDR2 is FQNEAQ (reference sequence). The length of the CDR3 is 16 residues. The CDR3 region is CASIVGKGTGANVLTF.

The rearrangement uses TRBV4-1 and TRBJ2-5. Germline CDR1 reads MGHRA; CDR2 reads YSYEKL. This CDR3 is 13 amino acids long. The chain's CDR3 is CASSQGETETQYF.

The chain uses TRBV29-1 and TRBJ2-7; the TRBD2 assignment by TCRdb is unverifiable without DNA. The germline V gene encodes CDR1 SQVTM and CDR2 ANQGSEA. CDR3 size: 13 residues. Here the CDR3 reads CSVAGGKAYDQYF.

The CDR3 loop reads CASSSPGIRQETQYF. The chain is built from TRBV12-3 or TRBV12-4 and TRBJ2-5; the TCRdb call, TRBD1, lacks DNA for checking. The CDR3 is made up of 15 amino acids.

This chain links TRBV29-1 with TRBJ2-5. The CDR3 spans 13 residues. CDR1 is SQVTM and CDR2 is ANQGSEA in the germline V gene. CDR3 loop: CSVVADLQETQYF. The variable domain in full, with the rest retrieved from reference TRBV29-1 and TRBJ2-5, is SAVISQKPSRDICQRGTSLTIQCQVDSQVTMMFWYRQQPGQSLTLIATANQGSEATYESGFVIDKFPISRPNLTFSTLTVSNMSPEDSSIYLCSVVADLQETQYFGPGTRLLVL.

The CDR3 here is CASGGGGSSGNTIYF. The rearrangement links TRBV7-8 to TRBJ1-3. Germline V gene lookup returns CDR1 SGHVS and CDR2 FQNEAQ. This CDR3 has 15 residues.

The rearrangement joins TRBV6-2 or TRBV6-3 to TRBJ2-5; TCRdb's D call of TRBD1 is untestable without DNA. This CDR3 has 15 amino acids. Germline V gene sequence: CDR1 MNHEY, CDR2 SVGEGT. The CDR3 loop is CASSYWDRGQETQYF.

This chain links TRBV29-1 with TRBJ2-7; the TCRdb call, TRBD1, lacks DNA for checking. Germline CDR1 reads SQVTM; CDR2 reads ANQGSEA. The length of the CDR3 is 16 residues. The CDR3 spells CSVEDRGTGGPDEQYF.